A single sample is the source of the 14 T cell receptor beta chains below, sequenced in a study of CD8 T cells in Susac syndrome. With random hexamers, reverse transcription was performed on about 0.5 to 1 ug of RNA. TCRdb called the immunoSEQ multiplex PCR reads again in MiXCR, with one record for every CDR3 protein. The table records roughly 80,000 distinct CDR3 sequences, 94% of them present only once. Specimen: CD8+ T cells from PBMCs. The receptors originated from a human donor in good health.

The V gene is TRBV12-3 or TRBV12-4, the J gene TRBJ2-5, with D possibly matching TRBD1 (6 bases). This CDR3 has 12 amino acids. V lost 2 bases and J 13 bases, leaving 14 bases between the germline ends. The CDR3 protein is CASSLSTGQTYF. The CDR3 nucleotides read TGTGCCAGCAGTTTAAGTACCGGACAGACGTACTTC.

This chain uses TRBV9 with TRBJ2-2, with D possibly being TRBD2 (5 bases). CDR3 length equals 17 residues. The germline V gene has CDR1 SGDLS and CDR2 YYNGEE. Trimming removed 2 bases from V and 0 bases from J, with 14 bases in between. CDR3 nucleotides: TGTGCCAGCAGCGTCCCATTAGAGGGCCCGAACACCGGGGAGCTGTTTTTT. Translation gives CASSVPLEGPNTGELFF.

The gene calls are TRBV20-1 and TRBJ2-7; D is unresolved. The CDR3 has 13 amino acids. Germline CDR1 and CDR2: DFQATT and SNEGSKA (reference sequence). CDR3 bases: TGCAGCGGGCGAGCGTGGGCGACCTACGAGCAGTACGTC. As protein: CSGRAWATYEQYV.

The chain employs TRBV9 and TRBJ1-1, with D possibly being TRBD1 (5 bases). The V gene lost 4 bases and the J gene lost 4 bases, with 14 bases spanning the gap. CDR3 size: 14 residues. Germline CDR1 reads SGDLS; CDR2 reads YYNGEE. The CDR3 DNA follows: TGTGCCAGCAGCTCTCGTGGGGGGGGCACTGAAGCTTTCTTT. Protein product: CASSSRGGGTEAFF.

V gene TRBV9 combines with J gene TRBJ1-5; tentative D call: TRBD1 (5 bases). V was clipped by 4 bases and J by 0 bases, with 14 bases between them. Germline V CDR1 and CDR2: SGDLS, YYNGEE. CDR3 size: 16 residues. CDR3 region: CASSRGSGDSNQPQHF. CDR3 sequence (DNA): TGTGCCAGCAGCCGGGGCTCGGGGGATAGCAATCAGCCCCAGCATTTT. The full variable domain, in which reference TRBV9 and TRBJ1-5 provide the parts outside the CDR3, is DSGVTQTPKHLITATGQRVTLRCSPRSGDLSVYWYQQSLDQGLQFLIQYYNGEERAKGNILERFSAQQFPDLHSELNLSSLELGDSALYFCASSRGSGDSNQPQHFGDGTRLSIL.

The chain combines TRBV11-2 with TRBJ2-3; 14 bases align to TRBD2. V was clipped by 5 bases and J by 4 bases; unmatched bases: 8. This CDR3 has 17 residues. The germline V gene has CDR1 SGHAT and CDR2 FQNNGV. CDR3 sequence (DNA): TGTGCCAGCAGCCCCAAGGGACTAGCGGGAGTTGCAGATACGCAGTATTTT. It codes for CASSPKGLAGVADTQYF.

The chain has TRBV20-1 and TRBJ1-1, with D unclear. Germline values: CDR1 DFQATT, CDR2 SNEGSKA (reference sequence). The V and J ends lost 1 base and 3 bases respectively, with 12 bases between them. The CDR3 has 14 amino acids. CDR3 region: CSARVGEVYTEAFF. In DNA form, the CDR3 reads TGCAGTGCTAGAGTTGGGGAGGTGTACACTGAAGCTTTCTTT.

The chain combines TRBV9 with TRBJ1-4; D gene ambiguous. Germline CDR1 is SGDLS and CDR2 is YYNGEE. The CDR3 is 15 amino acids. V was pared by 0 bases and J by 0 bases, with 6 bases between. Here the CDR3 reads CASSVGLTTNEKLFF. The CDR3 DNA follows: TGTGCCAGCAGCGTAGGGCTCACAACTAATGAAAAACTGTTTTTT.

The chain carries TRBV3-1 and TRBJ2-1, with TRBD2 identical over 11 bases. CDR1 is LGHDT and CDR2 is YNNKEL in the germline V gene (reference sequence). The V and J ends lost 1 base and 7 bases, in that order; junction bases with no gene match: 12. There are 18 residues in the CDR3. The CDR3 spells CASSQGLAGLFRSNEQFF. The CDR3 nucleotides read TGTGCCAGCAGCCAAGGACTAGCGGGGCTCTTTCGGTCTAATGAGCAGTTCTTC.

This clonotype was found once. The genes are TRBV30 and TRBJ1-1, with a possible D match to TRBD1 (6 bases). V lost 3 bases and J lost 4, with 15 bases in between. The CDR3 runs to 14 residues. CDR1 and CDR2 (germline): GTSNPN, SVGIG (reference sequence). The CDR3 nucleotides are TGTGCCTGGAGGCATAGGGGGGGCTTCACTGAAGCTTTCTTT. It yields the protein CAWRHRGGFTEAFF. Based on the CDR3 plus reference TRBV30 and TRBJ1-1, the full variable domain is SQTIHQWPATLVQPVGSPLSLECTVEGTSNPNLYWYRQAAGRGLQLLFYSVGIGQISSEVPQNLSASRPQDRQFILSSKKLLLSDSGFYLCAWRHRGGFTEAFFGQGTRLTVV.

This chain uses TRBV7-6 with TRBJ1-2; D unclear. This CDR3 comprises 13 residues. Germline loops: CDR1 SGHVS, CDR2 FNYEAQ. The V and J ends lost 2 bases and 6 bases respectively, with 10 bases between them. The CDR3 sequence: CASSLTTTDGYTF. The CDR3 region has the DNA TGTGCCAGCAGCTTAACGACAACAGATGGCTACACCTTC.

The V gene is TRBV27, the J gene TRBJ2-2; no firm D call. The CDR3 sequence is 11 residues long. Deletions cut 6 bases from V and 3 bases from J, with 2 bases between. Germline CDR1 MNHEY, CDR2 SMNVEV (reference sequence). The CDR3 region has the DNA TGTGCCAGCAGCGACACCGGGGAGCTGTTTTTT. Its translation is CASSDTGELFF.

The chain recombines TRBV27 with TRBJ1-1; maybe TRBD1 (5 bases). CDR1 and CDR2 from the germline V gene are MNHEY and SMNVEV (reference sequence). The CDR3 is made up of 14 amino acids. Trimming cost V 10 bases and J 1 base, with 16 bases left between them. The CDR3 region is CATWGRKENTEAFF. CDR3 nucleotides: TGTGCCACTTGGGGACGGAAAGAGAACACTGAAGCTTTCTTT.

CDR3 DNA sequence: TGTGCCAGCAGCTTGGCCAACCGGGGGCTAGGGAATTTCTATGGCTACACCTTC. It codes for CASSLANRGLGNFYGYTF. This sequence joins TRBV5-6 and TRBJ1-2; weak D call: TRBD1 (6 bases). The CDR3 sequence is 18 residues long. Germline V CDR1 and CDR2: SGHDT, YYEEEE. The germline V and J ends were trimmed by 0 bases and 4 bases, with 22 bases remaining between them.